What follows is one TCR beta chain and its context. Antigen: not known. The data derive from a study of human T cells and chemical hapten exposure. Overall study: Affected patients, primarily female, had alopecia areata, totalis or universalis. Overall study findings and caveats: Patch test score showed a positive correlation with PT1 expanded TCR counts. Counts of TCRs above 1 in 1000 frequency stayed unchanged with DPC sensitization.

CDR3 length equals 15 residues. The germline V gene encodes CDR1 MDHEN and CDR2 SYDVKM. V gave up 6 bases and J gave up 4 bases, with 16 bases separating them. TCRdb passed the RACE reads through MiXCR, listing each CDR3 protein once. The table includes about 200,000 distinct CDR3 sequences, around 25% detected once. Specified time point: patch test 3, about 24 weeks after DPC sensitization. Regarding treatment: therapeutic diphenylcyclopropenone sensitization with weekly scalp DPC. V is TRBV28 and J is TRBJ2-1; no clear D gene. The TCR sequence derives from a middle-aged woman with alopecia areata. Some clones in this sample may be carry-over from other donors' samples. The sequences come from whole blood, collected in connection with sensitization to the hapten diphenylcyclopropenone (DPC). CDR3 sequence (DNA): TGTGCCAGCAGCCCCGATAAGGACGGTTACAATGAGCAGTTCTTC. This encodes CASSPDKDGYNEQFF.